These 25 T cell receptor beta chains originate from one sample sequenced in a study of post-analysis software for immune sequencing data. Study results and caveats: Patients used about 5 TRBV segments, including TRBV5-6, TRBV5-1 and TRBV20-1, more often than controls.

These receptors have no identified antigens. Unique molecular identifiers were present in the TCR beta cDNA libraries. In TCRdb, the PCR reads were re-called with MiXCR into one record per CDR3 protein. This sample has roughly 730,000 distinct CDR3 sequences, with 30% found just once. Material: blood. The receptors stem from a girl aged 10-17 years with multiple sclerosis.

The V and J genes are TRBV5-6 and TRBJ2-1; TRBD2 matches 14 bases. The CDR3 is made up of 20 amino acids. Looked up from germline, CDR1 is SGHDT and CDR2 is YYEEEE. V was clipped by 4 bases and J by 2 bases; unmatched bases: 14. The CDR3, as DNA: TGTGCCAGCAGCGGCTATATGACTAGCGGGAGGGGGGCCACCTACAATGAGCAGTTCTTC. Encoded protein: CASSGYMTSGRGATYNEQFF.

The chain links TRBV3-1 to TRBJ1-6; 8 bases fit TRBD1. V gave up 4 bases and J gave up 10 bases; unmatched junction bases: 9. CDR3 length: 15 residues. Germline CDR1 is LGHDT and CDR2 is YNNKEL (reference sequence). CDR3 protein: CASSLSQGVKSPLHF. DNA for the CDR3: TGTGCCAGCAGCCTATCACAGGGGGTAAAATCACCCCTCCACTTT.

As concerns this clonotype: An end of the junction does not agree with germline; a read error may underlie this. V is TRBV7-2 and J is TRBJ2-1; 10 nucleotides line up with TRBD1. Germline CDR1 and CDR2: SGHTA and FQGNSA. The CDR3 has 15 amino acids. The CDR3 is CAGSPGTGAQETQFF. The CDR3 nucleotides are TGTGCCGGCAGCCCCGGGACAGGGGCCCAAGAGACCCAGTTCTTC.

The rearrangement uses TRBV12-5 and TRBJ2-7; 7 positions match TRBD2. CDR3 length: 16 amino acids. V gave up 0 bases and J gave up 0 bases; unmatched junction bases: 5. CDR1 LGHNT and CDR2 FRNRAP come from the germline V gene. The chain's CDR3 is CASGLVASGSSYEQYF. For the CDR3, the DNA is TGTGCTAGTGGTTTGGTCGCTAGCGGTAGCTCCTACGAGCAGTACTTC. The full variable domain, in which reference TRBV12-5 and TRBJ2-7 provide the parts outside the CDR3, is DARVTQTPRHKVTEMGQEVTMRCQPILGHNTVFWYRQTMMQGLELLAYFRNRAPLDDSGMPKDRFSAEMPDATLATLKIQPSEPRDSAVYFCASGLVASGSSYEQYFGPGTRLTVT.

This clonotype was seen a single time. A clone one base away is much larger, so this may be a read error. The CDR3, as DNA: TGTGCCAGCAGCTTAAGGGAAGATATGCAGTATTTT. This encodes CASSLREDMQYF. V is TRBV7-9 and J is TRBJ2-3; D not resolved. The germline V gene has CDR1 SEHNR and CDR2 FQNEAQ (reference sequence). This CDR3 comprises 12 residues. The variable domain in full, with the rest retrieved from reference TRBV7-9 and TRBJ2-3, is DTGVSQNPRHKITKRGQNVTFRCDPISEHNRLYWYRQTLGQGPEFLTYFQNEAQLEKSRLLSDRFSAERPKGSFSTLEIQRTEQGDSAMYLCASSLREDMQYFGPGTRLTVL.

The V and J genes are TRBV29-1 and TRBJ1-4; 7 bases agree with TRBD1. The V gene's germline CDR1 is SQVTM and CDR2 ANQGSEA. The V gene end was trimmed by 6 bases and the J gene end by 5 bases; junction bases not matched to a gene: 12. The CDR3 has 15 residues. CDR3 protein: CSVSKPGQPNEKLFF. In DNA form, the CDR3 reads TGCAGCGTCTCTAAACCGGGACAGCCGAATGAAAAACTGTTTTTT.

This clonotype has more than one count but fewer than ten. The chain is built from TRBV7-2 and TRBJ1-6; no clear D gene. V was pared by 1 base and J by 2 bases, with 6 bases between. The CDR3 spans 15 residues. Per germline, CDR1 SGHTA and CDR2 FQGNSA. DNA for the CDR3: TGTGCCAGCAGCTTAGAACAGCCCTATAATTCACCCCTCCACTTT. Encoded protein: CASSLEQPYNSPLHF.

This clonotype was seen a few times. CDR3 residues: CAISEWGGTDTQYF. The CDR3 coding sequence is TGTGCCATCAGTGAGTGGGGGGGCACAGATACGCAGTATTTT. The chain has TRBV10-3 and TRBJ2-3, with a tentative D call TRBD2 (6 bases). The CDR3 covers 14 residues. CDR1 is ENHRY, CDR2 SYGVKD, per germline. V lost 1 base to trimming and J lost 1 base, with 6 bases between them.

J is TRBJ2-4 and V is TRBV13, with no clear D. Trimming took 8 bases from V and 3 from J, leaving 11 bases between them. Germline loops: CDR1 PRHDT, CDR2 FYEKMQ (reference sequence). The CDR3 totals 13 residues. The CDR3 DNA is TGTGCCAGCTCAGGCGGCCTCAAAAACATTCAGTACTTC. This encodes CASSGGLKNIQYF.

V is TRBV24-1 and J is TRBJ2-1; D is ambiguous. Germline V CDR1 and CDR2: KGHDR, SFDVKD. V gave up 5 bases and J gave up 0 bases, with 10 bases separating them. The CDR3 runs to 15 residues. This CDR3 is CATSAGSNSYNEQFF. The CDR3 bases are TGTGCCACCAGTGCGGGTTCTAACTCCTACAATGAGCAGTTCTTC.

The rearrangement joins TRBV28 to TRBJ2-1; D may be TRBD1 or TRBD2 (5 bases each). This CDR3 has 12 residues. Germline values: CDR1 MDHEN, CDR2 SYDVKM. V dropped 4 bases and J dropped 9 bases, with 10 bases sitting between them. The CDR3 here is CASSSYGGEQFF. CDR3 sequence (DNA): TGTGCCAGCAGTTCCTATGGGGGTGAGCAGTTCTTC.

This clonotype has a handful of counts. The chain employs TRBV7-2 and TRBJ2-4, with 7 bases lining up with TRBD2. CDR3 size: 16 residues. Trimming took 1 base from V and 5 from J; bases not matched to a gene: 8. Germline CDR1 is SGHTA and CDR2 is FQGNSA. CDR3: CASSLDAGAGENIQYF. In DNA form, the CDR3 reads TGTGCCAGCAGCTTAGATGCCGGGGCGGGGGAAAACATTCAGTACTTC. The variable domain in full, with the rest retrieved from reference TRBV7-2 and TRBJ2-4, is GAGVSQSPSNKVTEKGKDVELRCDPISGHTALYWYRQSLGQGLEFLIYFQGNSAPDKSGLPSDRFSAERTGGSVSTLTIQRTQQEDSAVYLCASSLDAGAGENIQYFGAGTRLSVL.

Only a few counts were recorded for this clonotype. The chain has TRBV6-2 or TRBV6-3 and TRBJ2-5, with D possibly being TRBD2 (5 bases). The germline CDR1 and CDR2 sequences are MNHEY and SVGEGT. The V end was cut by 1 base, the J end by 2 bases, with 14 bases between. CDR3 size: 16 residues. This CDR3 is CASSYYQSAVQETQYF. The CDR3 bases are TGTGCCAGCAGTTACTATCAGTCAGCGGTACAAGAGACCCAGTACTTC.

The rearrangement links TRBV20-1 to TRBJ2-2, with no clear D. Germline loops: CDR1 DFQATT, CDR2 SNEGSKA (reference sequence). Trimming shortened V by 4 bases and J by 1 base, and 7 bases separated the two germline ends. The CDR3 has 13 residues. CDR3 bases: TGCAGTGCTATGACAAGGAACACCGGGGAGCTGTTTTTT. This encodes CSAMTRNTGELFF.

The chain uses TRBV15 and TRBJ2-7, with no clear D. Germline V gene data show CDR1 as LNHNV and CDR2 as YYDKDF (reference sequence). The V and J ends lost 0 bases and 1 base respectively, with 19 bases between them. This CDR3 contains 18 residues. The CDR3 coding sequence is TGTGCCACCAGCAGAGAAACCCAAAGACGGCAAGGGTCCTACGAGCAGTACTTC. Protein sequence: CATSRETQRRQGSYEQYF. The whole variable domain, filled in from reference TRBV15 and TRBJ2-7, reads DAMVIQNPRYQVTQFGKPVTLSCSQTLNHNVMYWYQQKSSQAPKLLFHYYDKDFNNEADTPDNFQSRRPNTSFCFLDIRSPGLGDTAMYLCATSRETQRRQGSYEQYFGPGTRLTVT.

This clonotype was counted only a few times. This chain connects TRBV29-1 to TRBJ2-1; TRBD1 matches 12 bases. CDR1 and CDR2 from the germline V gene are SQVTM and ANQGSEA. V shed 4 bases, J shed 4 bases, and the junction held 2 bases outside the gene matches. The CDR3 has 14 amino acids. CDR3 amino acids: CSVAGQGAYNEQFF. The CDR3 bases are TGCAGCGTTGCGGGACAGGGGGCTTACAATGAGCAGTTCTTC.

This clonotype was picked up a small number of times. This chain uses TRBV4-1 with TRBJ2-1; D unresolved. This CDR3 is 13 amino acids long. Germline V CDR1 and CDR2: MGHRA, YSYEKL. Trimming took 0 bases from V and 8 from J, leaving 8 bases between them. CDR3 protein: CASSQEPSYEQFF. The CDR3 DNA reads TGCGCCAGCAGCCAAGAGCCCAGCTATGAGCAGTTCTTC.

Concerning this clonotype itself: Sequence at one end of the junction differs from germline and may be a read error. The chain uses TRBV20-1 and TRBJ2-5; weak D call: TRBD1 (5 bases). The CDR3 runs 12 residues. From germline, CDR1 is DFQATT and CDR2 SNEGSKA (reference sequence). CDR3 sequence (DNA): TGCAGTGCTGACAGCTACCAAGAGACCCGGTACTTC. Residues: CSADSYQETRYF.

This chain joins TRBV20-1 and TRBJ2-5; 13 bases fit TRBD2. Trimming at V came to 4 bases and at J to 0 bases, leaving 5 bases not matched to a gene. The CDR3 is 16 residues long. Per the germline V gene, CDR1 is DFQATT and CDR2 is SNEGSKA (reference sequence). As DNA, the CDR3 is TGCAGTGCTACGACTAGCGGGAGGCTGTACCAAGAGACCCAGTACTTC. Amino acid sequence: CSATTSGRLYQETQYF.

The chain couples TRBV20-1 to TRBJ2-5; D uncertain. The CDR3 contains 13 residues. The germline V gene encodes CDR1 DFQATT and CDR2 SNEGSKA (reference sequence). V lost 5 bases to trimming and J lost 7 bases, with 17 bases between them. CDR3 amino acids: CSAFFDTDGTQYF. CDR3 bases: TGCAGTGCTTTTTTTGACACGGACGGGACCCAGTACTTC.

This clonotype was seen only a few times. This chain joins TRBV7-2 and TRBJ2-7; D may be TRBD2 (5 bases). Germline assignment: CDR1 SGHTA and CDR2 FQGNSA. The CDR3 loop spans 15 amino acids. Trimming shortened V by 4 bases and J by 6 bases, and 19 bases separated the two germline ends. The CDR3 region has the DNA TGTGCCAGCAGCTATCGGCGGGCATTTGGTTCCGAGCAGTACTTC. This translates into CASSYRRAFGSEQYF.

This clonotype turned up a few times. CDR3: CASSLEPKTAGANVLTF. The CDR3 nucleotides read TGTGCCAGCAGCTTAGAACCCAAGACAGCTGGGGCCAACGTCCTGACTTTC. The chain employs TRBV7-6 and TRBJ2-6; perhaps TRBD1 as D (5 bases). Germline-derived CDR1 and CDR2 are SGHVS and FNYEAQ. This CDR3 spans 17 amino acids. Trimming removed 1 base from V and 2 bases from J, with 12 bases in between.

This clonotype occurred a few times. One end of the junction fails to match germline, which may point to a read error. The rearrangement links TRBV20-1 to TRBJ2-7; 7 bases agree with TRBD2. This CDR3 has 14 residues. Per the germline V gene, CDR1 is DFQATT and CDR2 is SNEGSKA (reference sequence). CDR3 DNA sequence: TGCAGTGCTAGAGAGCTCGGGGGGTCCTACGCGCAGTACTTC. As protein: CSARELGGSYAQYF.

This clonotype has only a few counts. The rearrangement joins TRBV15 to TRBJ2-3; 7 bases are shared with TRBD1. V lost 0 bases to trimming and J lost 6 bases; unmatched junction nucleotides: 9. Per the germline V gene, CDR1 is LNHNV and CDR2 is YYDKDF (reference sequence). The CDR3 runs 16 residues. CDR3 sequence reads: CATSRDFAGGRDTQYF. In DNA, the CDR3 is TGTGCCACCAGCAGAGATTTCGCAGGGGGAAGGGATACGCAGTATTTT.

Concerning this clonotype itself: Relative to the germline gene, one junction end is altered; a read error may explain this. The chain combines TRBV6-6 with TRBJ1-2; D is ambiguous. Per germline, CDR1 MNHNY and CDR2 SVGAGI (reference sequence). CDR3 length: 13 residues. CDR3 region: CAGSYTEVYGYTF. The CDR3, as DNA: TGTGCCGGCAGTTATACAGAAGTCTATGGCTACACCTTC.